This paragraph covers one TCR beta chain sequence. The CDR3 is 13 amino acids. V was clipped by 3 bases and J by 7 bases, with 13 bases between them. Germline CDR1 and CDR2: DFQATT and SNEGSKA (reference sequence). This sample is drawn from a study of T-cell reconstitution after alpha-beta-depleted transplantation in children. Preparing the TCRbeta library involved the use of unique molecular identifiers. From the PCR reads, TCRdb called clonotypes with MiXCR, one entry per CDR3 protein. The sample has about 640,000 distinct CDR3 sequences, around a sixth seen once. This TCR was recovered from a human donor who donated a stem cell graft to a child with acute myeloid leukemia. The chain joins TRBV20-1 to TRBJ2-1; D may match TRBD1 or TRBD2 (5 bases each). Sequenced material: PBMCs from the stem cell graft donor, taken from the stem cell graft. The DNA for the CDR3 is TGCAGTGCTAGCAGGGACGGCAGGAATGAGCAGTTCTTC. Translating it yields CSASRDGRNEQFF.